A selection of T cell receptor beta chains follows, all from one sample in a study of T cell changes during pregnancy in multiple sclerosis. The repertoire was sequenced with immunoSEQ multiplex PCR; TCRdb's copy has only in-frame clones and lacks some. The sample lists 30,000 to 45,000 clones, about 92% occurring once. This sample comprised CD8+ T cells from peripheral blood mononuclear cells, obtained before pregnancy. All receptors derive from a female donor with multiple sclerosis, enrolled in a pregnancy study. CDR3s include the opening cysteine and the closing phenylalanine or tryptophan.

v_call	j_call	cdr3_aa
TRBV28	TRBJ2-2	CASSTGAGELFF
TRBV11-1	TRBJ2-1	CASSTSYNEQFF
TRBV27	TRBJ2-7	CASSLVRADYEQYF
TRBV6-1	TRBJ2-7	CASSEGVRQGTSYEQYF
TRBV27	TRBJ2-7	CASSSGTDRDEQYF
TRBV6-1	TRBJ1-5	CASRDLASNQPQHF
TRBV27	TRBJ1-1	CASSLGGAEAFF
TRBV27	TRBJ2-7	CASSLFPDRLSYEQYF
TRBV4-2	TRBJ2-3	CASSRTSFTDTQYF
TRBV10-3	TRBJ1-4	CAISSGQGKLFF
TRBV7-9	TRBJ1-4	CASSLAGNEKLFF